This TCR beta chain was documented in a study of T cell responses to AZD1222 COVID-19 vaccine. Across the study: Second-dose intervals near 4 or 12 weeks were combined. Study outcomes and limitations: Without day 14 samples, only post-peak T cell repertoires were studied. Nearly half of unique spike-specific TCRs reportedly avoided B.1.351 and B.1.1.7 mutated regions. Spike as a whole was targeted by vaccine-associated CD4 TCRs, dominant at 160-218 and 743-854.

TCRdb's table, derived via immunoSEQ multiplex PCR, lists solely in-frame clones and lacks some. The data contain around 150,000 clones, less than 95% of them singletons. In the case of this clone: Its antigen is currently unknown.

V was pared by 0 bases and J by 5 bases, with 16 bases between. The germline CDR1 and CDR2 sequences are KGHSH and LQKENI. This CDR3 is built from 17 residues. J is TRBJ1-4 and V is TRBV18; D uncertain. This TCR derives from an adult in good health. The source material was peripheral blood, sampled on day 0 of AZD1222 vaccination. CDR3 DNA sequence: TGTGCCAGCTCACCACCCGAATACCGGGGTTCAAATGAAAAACTGTTTTTT. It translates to CASSPPEYRGSNEKLFF.